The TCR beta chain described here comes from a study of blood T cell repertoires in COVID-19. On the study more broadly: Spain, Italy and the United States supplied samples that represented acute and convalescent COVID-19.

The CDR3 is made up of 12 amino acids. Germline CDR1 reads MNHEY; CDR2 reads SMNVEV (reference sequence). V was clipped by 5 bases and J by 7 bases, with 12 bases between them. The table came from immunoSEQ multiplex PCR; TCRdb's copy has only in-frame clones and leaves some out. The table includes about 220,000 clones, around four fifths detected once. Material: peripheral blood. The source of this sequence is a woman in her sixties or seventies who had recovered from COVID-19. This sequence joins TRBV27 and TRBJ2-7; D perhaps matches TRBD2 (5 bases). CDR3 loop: CASSLTRREQYF. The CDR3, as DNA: TGTGCCAGCAGTCTCACCAGGAGGGAGCAGTACTTC.